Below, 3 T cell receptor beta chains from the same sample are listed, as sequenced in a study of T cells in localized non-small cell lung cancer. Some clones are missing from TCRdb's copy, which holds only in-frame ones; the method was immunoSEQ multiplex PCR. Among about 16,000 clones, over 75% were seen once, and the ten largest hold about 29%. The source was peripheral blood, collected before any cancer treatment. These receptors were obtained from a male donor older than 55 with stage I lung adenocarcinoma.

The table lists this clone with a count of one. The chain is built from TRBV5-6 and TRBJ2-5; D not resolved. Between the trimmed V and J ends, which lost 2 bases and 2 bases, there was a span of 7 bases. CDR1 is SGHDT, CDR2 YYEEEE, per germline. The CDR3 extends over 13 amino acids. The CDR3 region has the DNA TGTGCCAGCAGCTTCGGCAGACAAGAGACCCAGTACTTC. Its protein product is CASSFGRQETQYF. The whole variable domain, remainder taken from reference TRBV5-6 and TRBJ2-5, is DAGVTQSPTHLIKTRGQQVTLRCSPKSGHDTVSWYQQALGQGPQFIFQYYEEEERQRGNFPDRFSGHQFPNYSSELNVNALLLGDSALYLCASSFGRQETQYFGPGTRLLVL.

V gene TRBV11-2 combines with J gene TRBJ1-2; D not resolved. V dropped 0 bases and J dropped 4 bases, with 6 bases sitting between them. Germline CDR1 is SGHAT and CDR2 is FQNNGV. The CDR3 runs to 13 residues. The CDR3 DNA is TGTGCCAGCAGCTTAGATGGCCCCTATGGCTACACCTTC. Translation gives CASSLDGPYGYTF.

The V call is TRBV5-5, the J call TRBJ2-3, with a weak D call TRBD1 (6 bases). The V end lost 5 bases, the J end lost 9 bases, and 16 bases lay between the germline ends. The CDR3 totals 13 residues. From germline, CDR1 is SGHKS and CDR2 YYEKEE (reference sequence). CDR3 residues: CASSWDTSGTQYF. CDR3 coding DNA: TGTGCCAGCAGTTGGGACACTTCAGGGACGCAGTATTTT. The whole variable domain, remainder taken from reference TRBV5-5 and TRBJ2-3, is DAGVTQSPTHLIKTRGQQVTLRCSPISGHKSVSWYQQVLGQGPQFIFQYYEKEERGRGNFPDRFSARQFPNYSSELNVNALLLGDSALYLCASSWDTSGTQYFGPGTRLTVL.